This is a list of T cell receptor beta chains from one sample in a study of T cell responses to AZD1222 COVID-19 vaccine. Method: immunoSEQ multiplex PCR; TCRdb's copy keeps in-frame clones and lacks some. The sample includes 100,000 to 150,000 clones, about nine tenths of them seen just once. Sequenced material: peripheral blood, taken on day 0 of AZD1222 vaccination. The receptors derive from an adult in good health. Each CDR3 is given with its conserved first and last residue. A D gene is named only where the DNA matches it firmly. Only some rows state a clone size, as once, few, many or a class for expanded clones.

clone_size j_call v_call d_call cdr3_nt cdr3_aa
NA TRBJ2-5 TRBV7-2 NA TGTGCCAGCAGCTTAGTGAGCGAGACCCAGTACTTC CASSLVSETQYF
NA TRBJ1-2 TRBV27 NA TGTGCCACTCACCCGTCCGGGAGTTCCTATGGCTACACCTTC CATHPSGSSYGYTF
NA TRBJ1-5 TRBV18 NA TGTGCCAGCTCAGGTACGGGGGGCAATCAGCCCCAGCATTTT CASSGTGGNQPQHF
NA TRBJ2-7 TRBV9 TRBD1 TGTGCCAGCAGCGTATCAGGGACAGGGGGGAATGAGCAGTACTTC CASSVSGTGGNEQYF
NA TRBJ1-2 TRBV3-1/TRBV3-2 TRBD1 TGTGCCAGCACCTTGACCGGGACAGTAGGAACGAGTTTTTATGGCTACACCTTC CASTLTGTVGTSFYGYTF
NA TRBJ2-1 TRBV20-1 NA TGCAGTGCTACCCGGGTTAATGAGCAGTTCTTC CSATRVNEQFF
NA TRBJ2-1 TRBV27 TRBD2 TGTGCCAGCACCCACCCTTGGGCTAGCGGGGGGCACCCCCCTACGAATGAGCAGTTCTTC CASTHPWASGGHPPTNEQFF
NA TRBJ1-6 TRBV28 NA TGTGCCAGCAGTTTCATCAGGGCTTCACCCCTCCACTTT CASSFIRASPLHF
few TRBJ2-3 TRBV5-6 TRBD2 TGTGCCAGCAGCCGAGGACTAGCGGCCACAGATACGCAGTATTTT CASSRGLAATDTQYF
once TRBJ1-1 TRBV7-2 NA TGTGCCAGCAGCTTAGAGGCAGGGTCAGCTTTCTTT CASSLEAGSAFF
NA TRBJ2-3 TRBV18 NA TGTGCCAGCTCACCACCGGGTTCAGATACGCAGTATTTT CASSPPGSDTQYF
NA TRBJ2-3 TRBV6-5 NA TGTGCCAGCGGGTGGGGCAGGGAAGGTGCAGATACGCAGTATTTT CASGWGREGADTQYF
NA TRBJ2-1 TRBV25-1 NA TGTGCCAGCAGTGATAGGGGGGCTGTAAATGAGCAGTTCTTC CASSDRGAVNEQFF
NA TRBJ2-3 TRBV19 NA TGTGCCAGTAGCCAAGACAGTGTCGTGCAGTATTTT CASSQDSVVQYF
NA TRBJ2-3 TRBV10-2 NA TGCGCCAGCAGTGGACAAGTAAATACGCAGTATTTT CASSGQVNTQYF
NA TRBJ1-6 TRBV28 NA TGTGCCAGCAGTATCCGAGGGGCTAATTCACCCCTCCACTTT CASSIRGANSPLHF
once TRBJ2-5 TRBV2 TRBD2 TGTGCCAGCAGTGCAACCGGACTAGCGGGGGAGACCCAGTACTTC CASSATGLAGETQYF
NA TRBJ2-7 TRBV7-8 TRBD2 TGTGCCAGCAGCCCCGGAAGACTAGCGGGGGGCTACGAGCAGTACTTC CASSPGRLAGGYEQYF
many TRBJ2-5 TRBV27 NA TGTGCCAGCAGTTTAGGCTCGTCTGCCTCTCAAGAGACCCAGTACTTC CASSLGSSASQETQYF
NA TRBJ1-5 TRBV7-8 NA TGTGCCAGCAGCTTAGATGGGTCTGGTCAGCCCCAGCATTTT CASSLDGSGQPQHF
NA TRBJ2-5 TRBV12-3/TRBV12-4 NA TGTGCCAGCAGCCTACAAGAGACCCAGTACTTC CASSLQETQYF
NA TRBJ1-2 TRBV15 NA TGTGCCACCAGCAGAGATAGGATAGTATGGCATGGCTACACCTTC CATSRDRIVWHGYTF
NA TRBJ2-2 TRBV4-3 NA TGCGCCAGCAAGGGGGTCCTTGGCACCGGGGAGCTGTTTTTT CASKGVLGTGELFF
few TRBJ2-2 TRBV2 NA TGTGCCAGCAGTGAAGAGTATGCCAGTGGCACCGGGGAGCTGTTTTTT CASSEEYASGTGELFF
NA TRBJ1-5 TRBV11-1 NA TGTGCCAGCAGCCAAGGGGGCAATCAGCCCCAGCATTTT CASSQGGNQPQHF
NA TRBJ1-5 TRBV28 NA TGTGCCATCCTAAGGGGCAATAGCAATCAGCCCCAGCATTTT CAILRGNSNQPQHF
NA TRBJ1-4 TRBV6-6 NA TGTGCCAGCGGCGAGGGGCCGGCGGGACGTAATGAAAAACTGTTTTTT CASGEGPAGRNEKLFF
NA TRBJ2-7 TRBV24-1 TRBD1 TGTGCCACCAGTGCTAGGGACAGGGGCGAGCAGTACTTC CATSARDRGEQYF
NA TRBJ1-3 TRBV15 NA TGTGCCACCAGCAGACAGGGGACCATATATTTT CATSRQGTIYF
NA TRBJ2-3 TRBV5-6 TRBD2 TGTGCCAGCAGCTTGGAACTAGCGGGGACAGATACGCAGTATTTT CASSLELAGTDTQYF
NA TRBJ1-5 TRBV28 NA TGTGCCAGCAGTTTATTAGGGCGTAGCAATCAGCCCCAGCATTTT CASSLLGRSNQPQHF
NA TRBJ2-2 TRBV3-1/TRBV3-2 TRBD2 TGTGCCAGCAGCCCCGGGGGGAGCCCCGGGGAGCTGTTTTTT CASSPGGSPGELFF
NA TRBJ1-2 TRBV28 NA TGTGCCAGCACCCCCGCCACCCCGGGGGGCGTGCTCTATGGCTACACCTTC CASTPATPGGVLYGYTF
NA TRBJ2-7 TRBV5-5 NA TGTGCCAGCAGCTTGGCCGAGGGCACCTACGAGCAGTACTTC CASSLAEGTYEQYF
few TRBJ1-2 TRBV5-1 NA TGCGCCAGCAGCTTGGGTTCCCGGGTAGGACAGAAGCTTGGCTACACCTTC CASSLGSRVGQKLGYTF
NA TRBJ1-2 TRBV24-1 NA TGTGCCGCACAGGGTGTGGGCGGCTACACCTTC CAAQGVGGYTF
NA TRBJ1-1 TRBV27 TRBD1 TGTGCCAGCAGCAGAGGACAGGGTGGAGGTTTTACTCCTGAAGCTTTCTTT CASSRGQGGGFTPEAFF
NA TRBJ1-5 TRBV15 NA TGTGCCACCAGCAGAGACTGGCCAGGGAGGAATCAGCCCCAGCATTTT CATSRDWPGRNQPQHF
NA TRBJ2-7 TRBV7-2 NA TGTGCCAGCAGCTTAGGGGGTCGGGCGTGGTACGAGCAGTACTTC CASSLGGRAWYEQYF
NA TRBJ1-2 TRBV13 NA TGTGCCAGCGGGCAAGGAAGGGTCGGCGGCTATGGCTACACCTTC CASGQGRVGGYGYTF
few TRBJ1-6 TRBV27 TRBD1 TGTGCCAGCAGTTCTGGACCCCACAGGGGGCGTATCTATAATTCACCCCTCCACTTT CASSSGPHRGRIYNSPLHF
NA TRBJ1-1 TRBV29-1 NA TGCAGCGCTAGTCGGGGCAGCCGTGAAGCTTTCTTT CSASRGSREAFF
NA TRBJ2-3 TRBV11-2 TRBD2 TGTGCCAGCAGCTTGGGCGTCGGGGGGAGCACAGATACGCAGTATTTT CASSLGVGGSTDTQYF
NA TRBJ2-5 TRBV4-1 NA TGCGCCAGCAGCCAATTCGAAGAGACCCAGTACTTC CASSQFEETQYF
many TRBJ1-5 TRBV15 NA TGTGCCACCAGCAGAGTAACAGGGATTCAGCCCCAGCATTTT CATSRVTGIQPQHF
NA TRBJ2-1 TRBV14 TRBD1 TGTGCCAGCAGCCAAGGGCCAAGGGGGACAGGGCGCCAGTACAATGAGCAGTTCTTC CASSQGPRGTGRQYNEQFF
NA TRBJ1-1 TRBV19 TRBD1 TGTGCCAGTAGTACGGACAGGCCACCTCTGAACACTGAAGCTTTCTTT CASSTDRPPLNTEAFF
once TRBJ1-4 TRBV3-1/TRBV3-2 NA TGTGCCAGCAGCCAAGTCGGACAAGCAAATGAAAAACTGTTTTTT CASSQVGQANEKLFF